This TCR beta chain was obtained from a study of blood T cell repertoires in COVID-19. Overall study: The cDNA or gDNA used as material had been derived from T cells, B-cell-depleted T cells, or PBMCs.

The table lists this clone with a count of one. Germline CDR1 and CDR2: SGHRS and YFSETQ. V lost 5 bases and J lost 3; bases outside the gene matches: 2. CDR3 size: 13 residues. Measured with immunoSEQ multiplex PCR; TCRdb has only the in-frame clones, and not every one. The repertoire holds tens of thousands of clones, with about nine tenths as singletons. Sequencing was done on a sample of peripheral blood. The chain carries TRBV5-1 and TRBJ2-5; TRBD1 matches at 9 bases. This TCR was recovered from a human donor in a cohort sampled during active COVID-19. CDR3 nucleotide sequence: TGCGCCAGCAGAAGGGACAGGGAAGAGACCCAGTACTTC. Its translation: CASRRDREETQYF.